This T cell receptor beta chain was profiled in a study of blood T cells in healthy people across ages. Trimming removed 0 bases at V and 3 bases at J, with 15 bases between. The CDR3 loop spans 16 amino acids. Per the germline V gene, CDR1 is LGHNA and CDR2 is YSLEER. The authors ran a second PCR of roughly 6 to 12 cycles using a sample-barcoded 5' primer and a J-beta primer mix. TCRdb fed the 5' RACE reads into MiXCR, producing one record per CDR3 protein. The sample consists of about 840,000 distinct CDR3 sequences, under 35% of them appearing once. This clonotype was observed many times. The sample was also linked to a second study, of T cells of mothers and their children.

Sequenced sample: blood. This TCR derives from a woman between 35 and 50 years old in good health. The J gene is TRBJ2-7, the V gene TRBV4-3; TRBD1 might be the D (6 bases). This CDR3 is CASSQDRYRVVYEQYF. CDR3 coding DNA: TGCGCCAGCAGCCAAGATAGATACAGGGTAGTCTACGAGCAGTACTTC.